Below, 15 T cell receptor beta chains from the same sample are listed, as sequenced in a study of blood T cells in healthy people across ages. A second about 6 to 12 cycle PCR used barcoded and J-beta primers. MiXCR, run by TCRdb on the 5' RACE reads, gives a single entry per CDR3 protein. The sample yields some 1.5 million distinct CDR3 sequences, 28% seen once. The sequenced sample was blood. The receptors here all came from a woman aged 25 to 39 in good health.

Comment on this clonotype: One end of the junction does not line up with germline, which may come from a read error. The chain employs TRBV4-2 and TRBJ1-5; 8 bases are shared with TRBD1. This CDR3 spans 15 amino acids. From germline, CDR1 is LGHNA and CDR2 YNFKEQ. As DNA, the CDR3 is TGTGCCGGCAGCGGAGGGGCAGGGGGCATGCAGCCCCAGCATTTT. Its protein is CAGSGGAGGMQPQHF.

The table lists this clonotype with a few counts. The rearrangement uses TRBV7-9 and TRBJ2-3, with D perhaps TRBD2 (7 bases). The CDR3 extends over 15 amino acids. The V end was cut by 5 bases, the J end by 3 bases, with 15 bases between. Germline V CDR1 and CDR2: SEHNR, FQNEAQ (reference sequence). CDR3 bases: TGTGCCAGCAGCCCGGGACGGGGGGCAACAGATACGCAGTATTTT. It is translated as CASSPGRGATDTQYF.

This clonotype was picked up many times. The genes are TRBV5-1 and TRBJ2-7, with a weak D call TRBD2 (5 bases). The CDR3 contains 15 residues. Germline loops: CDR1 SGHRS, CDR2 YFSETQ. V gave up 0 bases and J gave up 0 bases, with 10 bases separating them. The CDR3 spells CASSLGGSISYEQYF. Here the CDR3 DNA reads TGCGCCAGCAGCTTGGGAGGGAGTATCTCCTACGAGCAGTACTTC.

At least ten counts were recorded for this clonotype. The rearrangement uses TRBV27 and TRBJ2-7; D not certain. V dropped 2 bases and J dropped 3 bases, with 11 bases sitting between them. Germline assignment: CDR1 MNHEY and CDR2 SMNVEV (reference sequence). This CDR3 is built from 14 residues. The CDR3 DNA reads TGTGCCAGCAGTTTACGACAAGCACACTACGAGCAGTACTTC. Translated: CASSLRQAHYEQYF.

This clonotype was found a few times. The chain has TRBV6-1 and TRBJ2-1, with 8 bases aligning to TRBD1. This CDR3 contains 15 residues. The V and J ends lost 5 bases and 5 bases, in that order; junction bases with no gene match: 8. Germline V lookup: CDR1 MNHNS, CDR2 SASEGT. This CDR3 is CASSTRTGTNNEQFF. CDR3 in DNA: TGTGCCAGCAGTACCCGGACAGGGACCAACAATGAGCAGTTCTTC.

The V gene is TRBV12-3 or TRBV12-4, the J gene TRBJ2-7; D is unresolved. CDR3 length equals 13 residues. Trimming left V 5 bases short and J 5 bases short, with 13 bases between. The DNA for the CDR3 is TGTGCCAGCAGTCCTGCCGGGTACGACGAGCAGTACTTC. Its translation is CASSPAGYDEQYF.

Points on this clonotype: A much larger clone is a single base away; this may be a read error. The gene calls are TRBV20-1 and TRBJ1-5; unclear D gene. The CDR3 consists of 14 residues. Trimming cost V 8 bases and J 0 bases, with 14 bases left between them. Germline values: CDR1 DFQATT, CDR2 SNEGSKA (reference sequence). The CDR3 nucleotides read TGCAGTTCGGTATCAGCGTATAGCAATCAGCCCCAGCATTTT. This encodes CSSVSAYSNQPQHF.

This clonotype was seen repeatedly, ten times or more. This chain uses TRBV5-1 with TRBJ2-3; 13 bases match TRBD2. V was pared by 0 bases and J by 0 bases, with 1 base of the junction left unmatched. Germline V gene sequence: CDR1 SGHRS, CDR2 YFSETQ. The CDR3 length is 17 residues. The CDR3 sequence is CASSLGLAGGSTDTQYF. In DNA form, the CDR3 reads TGCGCCAGCAGCTTGGGACTAGCGGGGGGAAGCACAGATACGCAGTATTTT.

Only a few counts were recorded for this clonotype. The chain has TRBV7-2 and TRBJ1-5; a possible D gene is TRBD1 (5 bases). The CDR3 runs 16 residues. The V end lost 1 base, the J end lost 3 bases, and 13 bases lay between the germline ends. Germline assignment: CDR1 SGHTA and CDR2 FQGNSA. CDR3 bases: TGTGCCAGCAGCTTAGTATCTACGACAGCCAATCAGCCCCAGCATTTT. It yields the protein CASSLVSTTANQPQHF.

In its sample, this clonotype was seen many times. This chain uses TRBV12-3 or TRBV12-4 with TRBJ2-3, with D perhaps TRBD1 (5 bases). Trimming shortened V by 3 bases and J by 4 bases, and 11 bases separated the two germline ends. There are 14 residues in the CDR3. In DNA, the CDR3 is TGTGCCAGCAGTTTGAAAGAAGGGGCAGATACGCAGTATTTT. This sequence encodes CASSLKEGADTQYF.

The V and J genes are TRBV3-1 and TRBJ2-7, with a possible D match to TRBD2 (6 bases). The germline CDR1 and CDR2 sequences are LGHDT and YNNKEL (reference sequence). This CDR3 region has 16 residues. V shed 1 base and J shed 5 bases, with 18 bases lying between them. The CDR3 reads CASSQVYSGTDHEQYF. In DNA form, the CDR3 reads TGTGCCAGCAGCCAAGTGTACTCGGGGACTGACCACGAGCAGTACTTC.

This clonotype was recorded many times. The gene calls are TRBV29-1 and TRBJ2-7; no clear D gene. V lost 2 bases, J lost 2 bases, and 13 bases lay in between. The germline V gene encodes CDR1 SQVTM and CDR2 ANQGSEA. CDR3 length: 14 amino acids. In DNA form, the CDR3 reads TGCAGCGTTGAAACGGCAAGTAAAGCCTACGAGCAGTACTTC. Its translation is CSVETASKAYEQYF.

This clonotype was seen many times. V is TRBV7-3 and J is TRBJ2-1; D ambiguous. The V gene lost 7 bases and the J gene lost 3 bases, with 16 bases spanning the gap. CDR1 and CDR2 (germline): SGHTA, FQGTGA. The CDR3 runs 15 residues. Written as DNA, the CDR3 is TGTGCCAGCAACCTATCCCAGAGGTTCTACAATGAGCAGTTCTTC. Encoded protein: CASNLSQRFYNEQFF.

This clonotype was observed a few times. The CDR3 reads CASSSQGVNEQFF. The CDR3 DNA follows: TGTGCCAGCAGCTCGCAGGGAGTTAATGAGCAGTTCTTC. The chain carries TRBV7-2 and TRBJ2-1; TRBD1 or TRBD2 may be the D gene (5 bases each). The V and J ends lost 4 bases and 7 bases respectively, with 11 bases between them. The CDR3 is 13 amino acids. Germline V lookup: CDR1 SGHTA, CDR2 FQGNSA.

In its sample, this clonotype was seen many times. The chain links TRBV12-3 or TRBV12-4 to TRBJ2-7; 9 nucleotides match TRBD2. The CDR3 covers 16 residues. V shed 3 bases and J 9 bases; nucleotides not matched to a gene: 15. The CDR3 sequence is CASSFGEDRSSGTQYF. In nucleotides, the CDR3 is TGTGCCAGCAGTTTCGGGGAGGATAGATCTAGCGGGACGCAGTACTTC.